The 3 T cell receptor beta chains reported below all come from one sample, sequenced in a study of Graves' ophthalmopathy and Graves' hyperthyroidism. CDR3 regions of TCR beta were amplified from RNA transcripts. The authors performed first-round RT-PCR with HTBI primers and then a second-round multiplex PCR. Each CDR3 protein gets one entry after TCRdb re-called the multiplex PCR reads with MiXCR. Seen here are some 1.1 million distinct CDR3 sequences, about two fifths observed once, and the top ten hold around 10%. The specimen sequenced was peripheral blood or thyroid tissue (not recorded which). The receptors stem from an adult man with Graves' hyperthyroidism.

Ten or more counts support this clonotype. The chain couples TRBV7-2 to TRBJ2-7; D may correspond to TRBD1 or TRBD2 (7 bases each). Germline CDR1 and CDR2: SGHTA and FQGNSA. The CDR3 extends over 15 amino acids. V dropped 2 bases and J dropped 0 bases, with 11 bases sitting between them. The CDR3 coding sequence is TGTGCCAGCAGCTTATCAGGGGGGGCCTCCTACGAGCAGTACTTC. It codes for CASSLSGGASYEQYF.

This clonotype has just a few counts. This may stem from a read error, because a much larger clone lies one nucleotide away. V is TRBV7-4 and J is TRBJ2-6, with D possibly TRBD1 on 6 matching bases. The CDR3 sequence is 13 residues long. CDR1 is SGHVT, CDR2 SQSDAQ, per germline. V gave up 2 bases and J gave up 13 bases, with 12 bases separating them. The DNA for the CDR3 is TGTGCCAGCAGCTTATGGGGGCGGAATGTCCTGACTTTC. The encoded protein is CASSLWGRNVLTF.

This clonotype was counted ten times or more. The genes are TRBV12-3 or TRBV12-4 and TRBJ1-1; unclear D gene. There are 13 residues in the CDR3. Trimming pared 6 bases from V and 5 bases from J, leaving 13 bases between. CDR3 in DNA: TGTGCCAGCAGGACCGTTGGAGGGACTGAAGCTTTCTTT. Its translation: CASRTVGGTEAFF.